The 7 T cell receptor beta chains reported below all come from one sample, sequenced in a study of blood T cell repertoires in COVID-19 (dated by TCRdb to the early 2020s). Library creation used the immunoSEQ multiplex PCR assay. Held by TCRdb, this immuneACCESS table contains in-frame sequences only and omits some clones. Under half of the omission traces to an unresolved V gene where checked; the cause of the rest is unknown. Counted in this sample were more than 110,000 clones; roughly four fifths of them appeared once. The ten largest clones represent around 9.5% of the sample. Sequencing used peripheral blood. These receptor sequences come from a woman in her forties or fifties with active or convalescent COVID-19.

The CDR3 nucleotides read TGTGCCAGTACCTCGACAGGCAAGGGCTATGGCTACACCTTC. This encodes CASTSTGKGYGYTF. This chain connects TRBV19 to TRBJ1-2; a possible D gene is TRBD1 (6 bases). The CDR3 runs 14 residues. V gave up 7 bases and J gave up 4 bases, with 16 bases separating them. CDR1 is LNHDA, CDR2 SQIVND, per germline (reference sequence).

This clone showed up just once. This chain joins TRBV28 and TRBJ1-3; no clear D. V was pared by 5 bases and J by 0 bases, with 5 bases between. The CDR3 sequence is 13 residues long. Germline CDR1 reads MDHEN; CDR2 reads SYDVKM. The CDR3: CASSLSSGNTIYF. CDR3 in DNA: TGTGCCAGCAGTCTTAGCTCTGGAAACACCATATATTTT.

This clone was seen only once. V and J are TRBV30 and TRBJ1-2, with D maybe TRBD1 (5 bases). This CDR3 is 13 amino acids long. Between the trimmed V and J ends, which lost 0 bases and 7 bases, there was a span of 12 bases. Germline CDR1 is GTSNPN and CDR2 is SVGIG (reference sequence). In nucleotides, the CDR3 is TGTGCCTGGAGTGTAGGTGGGGCAGGTGGCTACACCTTC. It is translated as CAWSVGGAGGYTF.

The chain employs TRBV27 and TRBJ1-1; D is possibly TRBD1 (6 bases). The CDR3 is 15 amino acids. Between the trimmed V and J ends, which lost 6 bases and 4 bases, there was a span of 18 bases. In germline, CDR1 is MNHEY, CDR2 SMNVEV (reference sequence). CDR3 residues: CASSPIPTGPTEAFF. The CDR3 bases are TGTGCCAGCAGCCCAATCCCGACAGGCCCCACTGAAGCTTTCTTT.

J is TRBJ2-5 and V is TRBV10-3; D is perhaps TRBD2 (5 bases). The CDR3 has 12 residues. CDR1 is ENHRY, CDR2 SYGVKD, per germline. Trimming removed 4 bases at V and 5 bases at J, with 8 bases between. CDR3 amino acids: CAISGGLETQYF. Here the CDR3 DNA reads TGTGCCATCAGTGGAGGGTTGGAGACCCAGTACTTC.

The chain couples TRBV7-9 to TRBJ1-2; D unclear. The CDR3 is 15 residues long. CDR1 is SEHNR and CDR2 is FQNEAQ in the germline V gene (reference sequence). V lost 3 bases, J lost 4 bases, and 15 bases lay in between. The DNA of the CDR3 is TGTGCCAGCAGCTTCGGGCAGCCTAGCCCCTATGGCTACACCTTC. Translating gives CASSFGQPSPYGYTF.

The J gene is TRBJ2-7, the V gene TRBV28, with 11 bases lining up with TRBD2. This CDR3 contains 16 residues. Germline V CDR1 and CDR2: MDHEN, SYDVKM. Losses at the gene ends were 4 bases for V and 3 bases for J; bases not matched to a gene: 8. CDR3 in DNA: TGTGCCAGCAGTTCCTTACTAGCGGGAGTAGTCTACGAGCAGTACTTC. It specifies CASSSLLAGVVYEQYF.